This T cell receptor (beta chain) came from a study of human T cells and chemical hapten exposure. Study information: Alopecia universalis, totalis or areata was present in patients who were mostly female.

Only a few counts were recorded for this clonotype. As yet, its antigen is unknown. CDR1 is MGHRA and CDR2 is YSYEKL in the germline V gene. The CDR3 length is 13 residues. V lost 4 bases and J lost 4, with 10 bases in between. Study-wide results and caveats: Large CDR3 similarity clusters arose significantly more often from expanded TCRs than from controls.

Sample time point: pre-sensitization, week 0. The treatment was: therapeutic diphenylcyclopropenone sensitization with weekly scalp DPC. TCRdb reprocessed the RACE reads with MiXCR, giving one entry per CDR3 protein. The sample carries some 39,000 distinct CDR3 sequences, approximately 7.6% recorded once. The sample here was whole blood, taken in connection with sensitization to the hapten diphenylcyclopropenone (DPC). The gene calls are TRBV4-1 and TRBJ1-1; TRBD1 is a possible D gene (5 bases). This clonotype was sampled from a woman aged 50 to 65 with alopecia areata. Some clones in this sample may be carry-over from other donors' samples. CDR3 loop: CASSRGEGTEAFF. The CDR3 region has the DNA TGCGCCAGCAGCCGGGGGGAGGGCACTGAAGCTTTCTTT.